The clone carrying this T cell receptor beta chain was found once. Antigen specificity is unknown. This sample is part of a study of cytomegalovirus exposure and HLA in healthy donors. Study outcomes and limitations: High specificity and sensitivity for cytomegalovirus status were reported for the classifier. For presence/absence analyses, sequencing depth was assumed to be roughly uniform across donors.

The CDR3 extends over 15 amino acids. CDR1 and CDR2 (germline): SGHAT, FQNNGV. Primers for the PCR totalled 60 Vbeta and 13 Jbeta. This table comes from immunoSEQ multiplex PCR, and its TCRdb copy is limited to in-frame clones, with some not included. The sample yields 150,000 to 200,000 clones, roughly 80% seen once. The receptor was derived from a male donor in good health and CMV-seropositive. The chain uses TRBV11-2 and TRBJ2-5; 9 positions match TRBD2. The closer fit of TRBJ2-7 to the DNA end suggests the J call may be wrong. Material for sequencing was PBMCs. CDR3 amino acids: CASSLNSGGPYEQYF. The CDR3 DNA reads TGTGCCAGCAGCTTAAATAGCGGGGGCCCCTACGAGCAGTACTTC.